Below, one T cell receptor (beta chain) is given with its context. The antigen remains undetermined. This sample was included in a study of response to subunit inactivated influenza vaccine. Findings and limits, study-wide: The study's authors posited that every seasonal influenza vaccination enlists few new T cells.

Trimming took 5 bases from V and 0 from J; bases not matched to a gene: 11. There are 16 residues in the CDR3. The germline CDR1 and CDR2 sequences are DFQATT and SNEGSKA (reference sequence). MiXCR, applied by TCRdb to the RT-PCR reads, yields one record per CDR3 protein. The sample lists 500,000 to 550,000 distinct CDR3 sequences, about 7.2% occurring once. J is TRBJ2-5 and V is TRBV20-1; 8 bases are shared with TRBD1. This TCR was sampled from a man aged 50 to 69 who received an inactivated influenza vaccine. Source: PBMCs from blood, taken approximately 25 months after vaccination. DNA for the CDR3: TGCAGTGCTCCAAGGCTTGACAGGGGTTACCAAGAGACCCAGTACTTC. Translated: CSAPRLDRGYQETQYF.